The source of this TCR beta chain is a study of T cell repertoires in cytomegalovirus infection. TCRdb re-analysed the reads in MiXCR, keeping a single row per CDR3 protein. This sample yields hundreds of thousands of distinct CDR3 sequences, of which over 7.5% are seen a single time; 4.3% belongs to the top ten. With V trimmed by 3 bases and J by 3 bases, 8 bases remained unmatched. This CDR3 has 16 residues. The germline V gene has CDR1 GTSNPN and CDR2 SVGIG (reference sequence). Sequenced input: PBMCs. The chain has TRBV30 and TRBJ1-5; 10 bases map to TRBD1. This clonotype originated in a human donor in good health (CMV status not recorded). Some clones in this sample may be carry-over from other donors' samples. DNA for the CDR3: TGTGCCTGGAGCAAGGGTAGACAGGGGGCCAATCAGCCCCAGCATTTT. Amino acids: CAWSKGRQGANQPQHF. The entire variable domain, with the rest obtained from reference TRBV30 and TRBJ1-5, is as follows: SQTIHQWPATLVQPVGSPLSLECTVEGTSNPNLYWYRQAAGRGLQLLFYSVGIGQISSEVPQNLSASRPQDRQFILSSKKLLLSDSGFYLCAWSKGRQGANQPQHFGDGTRLSIL.